Listed below are T cell receptor beta chains from one sample, sequenced in a study of T cell responses to AZD1222 COVID-19 vaccine. TCRdb keeps only in-frame clones here, not all; method: immunoSEQ multiplex PCR. This table has over 55,000 clones, about 83% appearing once. The sample consisted of peripheral blood, taken 28 days after the second AZD1222 dose. The origin of the receptors is an adult who received the AZD1222 COVID-19 vaccine. Both conserved end residues are part of each CDR3. D genes are given only for firm matches. Clone size is not always given. Where it is, it says once, few, many or a class for expanded clones.

. | TRBJ1-1 | TRBV15 | . | 13 | CATSRDRALPAFF | TGTGCCACCAGCAGAGACAGGGCCCTACCCGCTTTCTTT
. | TRBJ2-7 | TRBV18 | . | 14 | CASSPGTDSYEQYF | TGTGCCAGCTCACCAGGGACGGACTCCTACGAGCAGTACTTC
. | TRBJ2-1 | TRBV11-1 | . | 12 | CASSLAAGVEFF | TGTGCCAGCAGCTTAGCAGCAGGGGTTGAGTTCTTC
. | TRBJ1-1 | TRBV5-4 | TRBD1 | 16 | CASSDGDRGSNTEAFF | TGTGCCAGCAGCGATGGGGACAGGGGGAGTAACACTGAAGCTTTCTTT
. | TRBJ2-1 | TRBV7-2 | TRBD1 | 12 | CASSHRGNEQFF | TGTGCCAGCAGTCACAGGGGGAATGAGCAGTTCTTC
. | TRBJ2-2 | TRBV5-1 | TRBD2 | 17 | CASSEGLAGANTGELFF | TGCGCCAGCAGCGAGGGACTAGCGGGGGCCAACACCGGGGAGCTGTTTTTT
. | TRBJ1-6 | TRBV7-3 | . | 15 | CASSLYDASNSPLHF | TGTGCCAGCAGCCTTTACGACGCCTCAAATTCACCCCTCCACTTT
few | TRBJ1-1 | TRBV10-1 | . | 13 | CASSNYGADGAFF | TGCGCCAGCAGCAACTACGGGGCCGATGGAGCTTTCTTT
once | TRBJ1-1 | TRBV5-6 | . | 12 | CASSLGFSEAFF | TGTGCCAGCAGCTTGGGCTTCAGTGAAGCTTTCTTT
. | TRBJ1-6 | TRBV6-6 | . | 15 | CASSYADRANSPLHF | TGTGCCAGCAGTTACGCGGACAGAGCTAATTCACCCCTCCACTTT
once | TRBJ2-3 | TRBV14 | . | 11 | CASSHLDTQYF | TGTGCCAGCAGCCACCTAGATACGCAGTATTTT
. | TRBJ2-1 | TRBV18 | . | 14 | CASSPPGPYNEQFF | TGTGCCAGCTCACCACCCGGACCGTACAATGAGCAGTTCTTC
. | TRBJ1-2 | TRBV7-8 | TRBD1 | 15 | CASSSGNRGFDGYTF | TGTGCCAGCAGCTCCGGTAACAGGGGGTTCGATGGCTACACCTTC
. | TRBJ1-1 | TRBV12-3/TRBV12-4 | . | 11 | CASSFYGEAFF | TGTGCCAGCAGTTTTTACGGGGAAGCTTTCTTT
. | TRBJ2-3 | TRBV7-8 | . | 16 | CASRPGRDPFTDTQYF | TGTGCCAGCAGACCCGGTCGGGATCCATTCACAGATACGCAGTATTTT
. | TRBJ2-7 | TRBV20-1 | TRBD1 | 15 | CSASHPGTGDYEQYF | TGCAGTGCTAGTCATCCCGGGACAGGGGACTACGAGCAGTACTTC
. | TRBJ2-7 | TRBV4-2 | . | 12 | CASSQEGAGQYF | TGTGCCAGCAGCCAAGAGGGGGCTGGGCAGTACTTC
. | TRBJ2-1 | TRBV28 | . | 14 | CASSLQGFLDEQFF | TGTGCCAGCAGTTTACAGGGATTTCTCGATGAGCAGTTCTTC
. | TRBJ1-5 | TRBV28 | TRBD1 | 14 | CAGRSGGWNQPQHF | TGTGCCGGACGATCAGGGGGCTGGAATCAGCCCCAGCATTTT
. | TRBJ1-4 | TRBV9 | . | 14 | CASSAGTKTEKLFF | TGTGCCAGCAGCGCCGGGACAAAGACCGAAAAACTGTTTTTT
. | TRBJ1-5 | TRBV3-1/TRBV3-2 | . | 15 | CASSQDLTNNQPQHF | TGTGCCAGCAGCCAAGATTTGACAAACAATCAGCCCCAGCATTTT
. | TRBJ2-5 | TRBV27 | TRBD2 | 15 | CASRPLAGETETQYF | TGTGCCAGCAGACCACTAGCGGGGGAGACAGAGACCCAGTACTTC
. | TRBJ2-1 | TRBV7-2 | TRBD2 | 16 | CASSLISGGVYNEQFF | TGTGCCAGCAGCTTAATTTCGGGGGGGGTTTACAATGAGCAGTTCTTC
. | TRBJ2-3 | TRBV18 | . | 15 | CASSPGDFSTDTQYF | TGTGCCAGCTCACCAGGCGACTTCAGCACAGATACGCAGTATTTT
. | TRBJ2-2 | TRBV7-2 | . | 14 | CASSLNRRTGELFF | TGTGCCAGCAGCTTAAACAGAAGGACCGGGGAGCTGTTTTTT
. | TRBJ2-7 | TRBV28 | . | 15 | CASSPGDFRVYEQYF | TGTGCCAGCAGTCCTGGGGACTTTAGAGTCTACGAGCAGTACTTC
. | TRBJ1-5 | TRBV28 | . | 13 | CASSIQGRQPQHF | TGTGCCAGCAGTATACAAGGACGACAGCCCCAGCATTTT
. | TRBJ2-5 | TRBV19 | TRBD2 | 15 | CASSKLTSGQETQYF | TGTGCCAGTAGTAAACTTACTAGCGGACAAGAGACCCAGTACTTC
. | TRBJ1-2 | TRBV2 | . | 14 | CASSKDQTNYGYTF | TGTGCCAGCTCAAAGGATCAGACTAACTATGGCTACACCTTC
. | TRBJ1-3 | TRBV2 | . | 14 | CASSDGSSGNTIYF | TGTGCCAGCAGTGATGGGAGCTCTGGAAACACCATATATTTT
. | TRBJ1-1 | TRBV10-2 | . | 15 | CASSRGLGGSFEAFF | TGCGCCAGCAGTAGGGGCCTGGGAGGGTCGTTTGAAGCTTTCTTT
. | TRBJ1-1 | TRBV12-3/TRBV12-4 | . | 13 | CASSRQFLTEAFF | TGTGCCAGCAGTCGGCAGTTCCTCACTGAAGCTTTCTTT
. | TRBJ2-7 | TRBV7-2 | . | 13 | CASAPRFAYEQYF | TGTGCCAGCGCCCCCCGGTTTGCCTACGAGCAGTACTTC
. | TRBJ2-7 | TRBV5-1 | . | 14 | CASSLGEKLGEQYF | TGCGCCAGCAGCTTGGGAGAGAAACTTGGGGAGCAGTACTTC
. | TRBJ2-7 | TRBV10-1 | TRBD1 | 13 | CASSMDREHEQYF | TGCGCCAGCAGCATGGACAGGGAACACGAGCAGTACTTC
. | TRBJ2-7 | TRBV5-4 | TRBD2 | 14 | CASSLEAGVYEQYF | TGTGCCAGCAGCTTGGAGGCGGGGGTCTACGAGCAGTACTTC
. | TRBJ2-3 | TRBV6-4 | TRBD2 | 16 | CASRSTTSGDTDTQYF | TGTGCCAGCAGGTCCACGACTAGCGGGGACACAGATACGCAGTATTTT
. | TRBJ1-6 | TRBV2 | . | 17 | CASSDTSAGVGASPLHF | TGTGCCAGCAGTGATACCTCGGCAGGGGTGGGTGCTTCACCCCTCCACTTT
. | TRBJ1-2 | TRBV7-3 | TRBD1 | 15 | CASSSQGGLDYGYTF | TGTGCCAGCAGCTCACAGGGGGGGCTCGACTATGGCTACACCTTC
. | TRBJ2-1 | TRBV18 | TRBD1 | 16 | CASSPAGTGANNEQFF | TGTGCCAGCTCACCGGCCGGGACAGGGGCCAACAATGAGCAGTTCTTC
. | TRBJ1-2 | TRBV30 | TRBD1 | 16 | CAWSGPHLTGAYGYTF | TGTGCCTGGAGTGGCCCTCACTTAACAGGGGCCTATGGCTACACCTTC
. | TRBJ2-5 | TRBV28 | TRBD1 | 15 | CASQGQVGAQETQYF | TGTGCCAGCCAGGGACAGGTTGGGGCTCAAGAGACCCAGTACTTC
. | TRBJ1-2 | TRBV11-2 | . | 15 | CASSLIHGGTAGYTF | TGTGCCAGCAGTCTTATTCACGGCGGGACGGCAGGCTACACCTTC
. | TRBJ1-6 | TRBV6-1 | . | 19 | CASSEQGISGSSYNSPLHF | TGTGCCAGCAGTGAGCAGGGTATTTCCGGGAGCTCCTATAATTCACCCCTCCACTTT
. | TRBJ1-3 | TRBV7-3 | . | 14 | CASSPRDTGNTIYF | TGTGCCAGCAGCCCCCGGGACACTGGAAACACCATATATTTT
. | TRBJ2-1 | TRBV7-2 | . | 15 | CASSYDASSYNEQFF | TGTGCCAGCAGCTACGACGCCAGCTCCTACAATGAGCAGTTCTTC
many | TRBJ1-2 | TRBV11-2 | . | 11 | CASGESYGYTF | TGTGCCAGCGGCGAAAGCTATGGCTACACCTTC
. | TRBJ2-3 | TRBV7-2 | . | 14 | CASSLEYSSDTQYF | TGTGCCAGCAGCTTAGAATACAGCTCAGATACGCAGTATTTT
. | TRBJ2-7 | TRBV2 | . | 15 | CASENPPDLVDEQYF | TGTGCCAGCGAAAACCCCCCCGACCTCGTTGATGAGCAGTACTTC
. | TRBJ1-5 | TRBV15 | . | 14 | CATSRDRGNQPQHF | TGTGCCACCAGCAGAGATAGGGGGAATCAGCCCCAGCATTTT
. | TRBJ1-1 | TRBV5-8 | . | 13 | CASSFGANREAFF | TGTGCCAGCAGCTTTGGGGCGAACAGGGAAGCTTTCTTT